Listed below are T cell receptor beta chains from one sample, sequenced in a study of response to subunit inactivated influenza vaccine. TCRdb fed the RT-PCR reads into MiXCR, producing one record per CDR3 protein. In the table there are about 610,000 distinct CDR3 sequences, 14% of which are singletons. This sample comprised PBMCs from blood, obtained less than 13 days after vaccination. The receptors stem from a man aged 45-65 years who received an inactivated influenza vaccine. The CDR3 runs from the conserved cysteine through the conserved F or W. D genes are given only for firm matches. Size tells how often a clone was seen (once, few, many) or the class of an expanded clone, and some rows leave it out.

cdr3_aa: CSAPAGGLFEKLFF
cdr3_nt: TGCAGTGCTCCCGCCGGGGGGCTTTTTGAAAAACTGTTTTTT
d_call: NA
clone_size: NA
j_call: TRBJ1-4
v_call: TRBV20-1

cdr3_aa: CSARTQDRGLTYSGANVLTF
cdr3_nt: TGCAGTGCTAGAACACAAGACAGGGGGCTAACCTACTCTGGGGCCAACGTCCTGACTTTC
d_call: TRBD1
clone_size: many
j_call: TRBJ2-6
v_call: TRBV20-1

cdr3_aa: CASSHAQRESYEQYF
cdr3_nt: TGTGCCAGCAGCCATGCGCAGCGGGAGTCGTACGAGCAGTACTTC
d_call: TRBD2
clone_size: few
j_call: TRBJ2-7
v_call: TRBV3-1

cdr3_aa: CASSDPGQGYEQYF
cdr3_nt: TGTGCCAGCAGTGACCCGGGACAGGGCTACGAGCAGTACTTC
d_call: TRBD1
clone_size: few
j_call: TRBJ2-7
v_call: TRBV2

cdr3_aa: CASSYFRVTTNEKLFF
cdr3_nt: TGTGCCAGCAGTTACTTCAGGGTGACAACTAATGAAAAACTGTTTTTT
d_call: NA
clone_size: NA
j_call: TRBJ1-4
v_call: TRBV6-5

cdr3_aa: CAIRPGLAGTGYEQYF
cdr3_nt: TGTGCCATCAGACCGGGACTAGCGGGGACTGGGTACGAGCAGTACTTC
d_call: TRBD2
clone_size: NA
j_call: TRBJ2-7
v_call: TRBV10-3

cdr3_aa: CASSPQVTGTEGYTF
cdr3_nt: TGTGCCAGCTCACCCCAAGTCACAGGGACGGAAGGCTACACCTTC
d_call: NA
clone_size: NA
j_call: TRBJ1-2
v_call: TRBV18

cdr3_aa: CSARDPKRWNTGELFF
cdr3_nt: TGCAGTGCTAGAGATCCTAAGAGATGGAACACCGGGGAGCTGTTTTTT
d_call: NA
clone_size: NA
j_call: TRBJ2-2
v_call: TRBV20-1

cdr3_aa: CASTQPGNNSPLHF
cdr3_nt: TGTGCCAGCACTCAGCCGGGGAATAATTCACCCCTCCACTTT
d_call: NA
clone_size: few
j_call: TRBJ1-6
v_call: TRBV6-1

cdr3_aa: CASSSRLAGYEQYF
cdr3_nt: TGTGCCAGCAGTTCCCGACTAGCGGGCTACGAGCAGTACTTC
d_call: TRBD2
clone_size: NA
j_call: TRBJ2-7
v_call: TRBV6-2/TRBV6-3

cdr3_aa: CAISPRGQGNQPQHF
cdr3_nt: TGTGCCATCAGTCCCAGGGGGCAAGGCAATCAGCCCCAGCATTTT
d_call: TRBD1
clone_size: few
j_call: TRBJ1-5
v_call: TRBV10-3

cdr3_aa: CSVRDTSQETQYF
cdr3_nt: TGCAGCGTAAGGGACACCTCACAAGAGACCCAGTACTTC
d_call: NA
clone_size: NA
j_call: TRBJ2-5
v_call: TRBV29-1

cdr3_aa: CSVHTSGSYNEQFF
cdr3_nt: TGCAGCGTCCATACTAGCGGGAGCTACAATGAGCAGTTCTTC
d_call: TRBD2
clone_size: NA
j_call: TRBJ2-1
v_call: TRBV29-1

cdr3_aa: CSVEGRLAYNEQFF
cdr3_nt: TGCAGCGTTGAAGGCCGGTTGGCCTACAATGAGCAGTTCTTC
d_call: NA
clone_size: NA
j_call: TRBJ2-1
v_call: TRBV29-1

cdr3_aa: CASSPTAGGTYEQYF
cdr3_nt: TGTGCCAGCAGTCCCACGGCGGGGGGTACCTACGAGCAGTACTTC
d_call: TRBD2
clone_size: many
j_call: TRBJ2-7
v_call: TRBV12-3/TRBV12-4

cdr3_aa: CASSVKPDTQYF
cdr3_nt: TGTGCCAGCAGTGTTAAGCCTGACACGCAGTATTTT
d_call: NA
clone_size: few
j_call: TRBJ2-3
v_call: TRBV2

cdr3_aa: CASSQDSHTEAFF
cdr3_nt: TGCGCCAGCAGCCAGGACAGCCACACTGAAGCTTTCTTT
d_call: NA
clone_size: NA
j_call: TRBJ1-1
v_call: TRBV4-3

cdr3_aa: CASRTSGGTNEQFF
cdr3_nt: TGTGCCAGCAGGACTAGCGGGGGGACCAATGAGCAGTTCTTC
d_call: TRBD2
clone_size: many
j_call: TRBJ2-1
v_call: TRBV12-3/TRBV12-4

cdr3_aa: CSVGGGDTEAFF
cdr3_nt: TGCAGCGTGGGAGGGGGGGACACTGAAGCTTTCTTT
d_call: NA
clone_size: many
j_call: TRBJ1-1
v_call: TRBV29-1

cdr3_aa: CASSLRIFYEQYF
cdr3_nt: TGTGCCAGCAGTTTGAGAATTTTCTACGAGCAGTACTTC
d_call: NA
clone_size: few
j_call: TRBJ2-7
v_call: TRBV12-3/TRBV12-4

cdr3_aa: CSARRLAEYTYEQYF
cdr3_nt: TGCAGTGCTAGACGACTAGCGGAATATACCTACGAGCAGTACTTC
d_call: TRBD2
clone_size: NA
j_call: TRBJ2-7
v_call: TRBV20-1

cdr3_aa: CSAEEDRVTDTQYF
cdr3_nt: TGCAGTGCTGAAGAAGACAGGGTCACAGATACGCAGTATTTT
d_call: TRBD1
clone_size: many
j_call: TRBJ2-3
v_call: TRBV20-1

cdr3_aa: CASSETGGTEAFF
cdr3_nt: TGCGCCAGCAGTGAAACCGGGGGCACTGAAGCTTTCTTT
d_call: NA
clone_size: many
j_call: TRBJ1-1
v_call: TRBV10-2

cdr3_aa: CASSQSGRGRVGYTF
cdr3_nt: TGTGCCAGCAGCCAATCCGGGAGGGGGCGCGTTGGCTACACCTTC
d_call: TRBD1
clone_size: few
j_call: TRBJ1-2
v_call: TRBV3-1

cdr3_aa: CASSLRGSTGANVLTF
cdr3_nt: TGTGCCAGCAGTTTAAGAGGCTCGACTGGGGCCAACGTCCTGACTTTC
d_call: NA
clone_size: few
j_call: TRBJ2-6
v_call: TRBV12-3/TRBV12-4

cdr3_aa: CASIPLWGLGTGELFF
cdr3_nt: TGTGCCAGCATCCCCCTCTGGGGGCTTGGCACCGGGGAGCTGTTTTTT
d_call: NA
clone_size: NA
j_call: TRBJ2-2
v_call: TRBV11-2

cdr3_aa: CATEQEYNSPLHF
cdr3_nt: TGTGCCACTGAACAGGAGTACAATTCACCCCTCCACTTT
d_call: NA
clone_size: many
j_call: TRBJ1-6
v_call: TRBV6-6

cdr3_aa: CASGATDTQYF
cdr3_nt: TGTGCCTCAGGTGCCACAGATACGCAGTATTTT
d_call: NA
clone_size: NA
j_call: TRBJ2-3
v_call: TRBV10-3

cdr3_aa: CASSRTSGGLTTDTQYF
cdr3_nt: TGTGCCAGCTCCCGGACTAGCGGGGGGCTTACCACAGATACGCAGTATTTT
d_call: TRBD2
clone_size: few
j_call: TRBJ2-3
v_call: TRBV18

cdr3_aa: CASSQPTEDQETQYF
cdr3_nt: TGTGCCAGCAGCCAACCCACTGAGGATCAAGAGACCCAGTACTTC
d_call: NA
clone_size: few
j_call: TRBJ2-5
v_call: TRBV3-1

cdr3_aa: CSASQAGGWETQYF
cdr3_nt: TGCAGTGCAAGTCAAGCGGGGGGCTGGGAGACCCAGTACTTC
d_call: TRBD2
clone_size: NA
j_call: TRBJ2-5
v_call: TRBV20-1

cdr3_aa: CASNKQGGTEAFF
cdr3_nt: TGTGCCAGCAACAAACAGGGGGGAACTGAAGCTTTCTTT
d_call: TRBD1
clone_size: few
j_call: TRBJ1-1
v_call: TRBV6-1

cdr3_aa: CASSRPREEQYF
cdr3_nt: TGTGCCAGCAGCCGCCCTCGGGAGGAGCAGTACTTC
d_call: NA
clone_size: NA
j_call: TRBJ2-7
v_call: TRBV28